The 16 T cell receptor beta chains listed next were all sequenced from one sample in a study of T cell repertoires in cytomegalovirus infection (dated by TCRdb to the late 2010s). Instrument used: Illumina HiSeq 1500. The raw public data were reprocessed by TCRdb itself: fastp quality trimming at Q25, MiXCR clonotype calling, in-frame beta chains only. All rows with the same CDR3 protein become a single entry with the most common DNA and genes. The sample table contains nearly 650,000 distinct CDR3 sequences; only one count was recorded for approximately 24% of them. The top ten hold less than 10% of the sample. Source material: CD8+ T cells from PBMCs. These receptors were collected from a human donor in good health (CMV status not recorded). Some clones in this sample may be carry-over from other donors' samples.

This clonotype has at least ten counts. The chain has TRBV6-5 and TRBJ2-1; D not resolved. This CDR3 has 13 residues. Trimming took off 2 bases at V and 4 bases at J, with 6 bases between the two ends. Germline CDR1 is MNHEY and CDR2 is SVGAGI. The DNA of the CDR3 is TGTGCCAGCAGTTACGTAGGTTACAATGAGCAGTTCTTC. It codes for CASSYVGYNEQFF.

As DNA, the CDR3 is TGTGCCAGCAGCCCGGCCGGGGACCCCGGGGATAAGTACGTC. This codes for CASSPAGDPGDKYV. The gene calls are TRBV13 and TRBJ2-7; D is tentatively TRBD1 or TRBD2 (5 bases each). The CDR3 extends over 14 amino acids. Trimming took off 5 bases at V and 11 bases at J, with 22 bases between the two ends. Germline CDR1 is PRHDT and CDR2 is FYEKMQ (reference sequence).

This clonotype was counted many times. The CDR3 region has the DNA TGTGCCAGCAGCTCCCAGGGGTGGAGAAGCAATCAGCCCCAGCATTTT. Amino acid sequence: CASSSQGWRSNQPQHF. The chain has TRBV7-3 and TRBJ1-5; tentatively, D is TRBD1 (6 bases). From germline, CDR1 is SGHTA and CDR2 FQGTGA. Trimming left V 4 bases short and J 1 base short, with 14 bases between. The CDR3 runs to 16 residues.

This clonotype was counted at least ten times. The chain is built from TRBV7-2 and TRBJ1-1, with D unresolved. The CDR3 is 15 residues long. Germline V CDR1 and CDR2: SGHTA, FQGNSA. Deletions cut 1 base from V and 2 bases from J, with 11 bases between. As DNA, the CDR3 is TGTGCCAGCAGCTTAGTACGGAGCCTCAACACTGAAGCTTTCTTT. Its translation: CASSLVRSLNTEAFF.

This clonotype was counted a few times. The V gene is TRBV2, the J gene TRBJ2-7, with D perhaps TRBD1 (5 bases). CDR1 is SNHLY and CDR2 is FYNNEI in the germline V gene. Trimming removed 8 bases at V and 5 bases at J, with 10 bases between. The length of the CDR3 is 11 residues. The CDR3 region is CASCREHEQYF. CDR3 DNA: TGTGCCAGCTGCAGGGAACACGAGCAGTACTTC.

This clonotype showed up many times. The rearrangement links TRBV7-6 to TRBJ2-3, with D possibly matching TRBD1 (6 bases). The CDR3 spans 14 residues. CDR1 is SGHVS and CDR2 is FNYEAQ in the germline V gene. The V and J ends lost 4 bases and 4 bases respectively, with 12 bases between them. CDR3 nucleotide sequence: TGTGCCAGCAGCTCCAGGGGAGCGGCAGATACGCAGTATTTT. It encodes CASSSRGAADTQYF.

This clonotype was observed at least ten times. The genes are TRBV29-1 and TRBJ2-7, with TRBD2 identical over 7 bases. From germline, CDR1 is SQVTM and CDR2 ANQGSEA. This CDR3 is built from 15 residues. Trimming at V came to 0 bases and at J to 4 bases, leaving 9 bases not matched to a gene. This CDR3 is CSVEDWQGGGYEQYF. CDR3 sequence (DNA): TGCAGCGTTGAAGATTGGCAGGGCGGGGGATACGAGCAGTACTTC.

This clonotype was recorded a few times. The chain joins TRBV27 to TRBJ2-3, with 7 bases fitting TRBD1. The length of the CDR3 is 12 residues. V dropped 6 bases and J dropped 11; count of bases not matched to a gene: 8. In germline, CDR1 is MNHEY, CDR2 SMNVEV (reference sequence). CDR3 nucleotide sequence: TGTGCCAGCAGGACAGGGCCCCGGGGGCAGTATTTT. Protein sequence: CASRTGPRGQYF.

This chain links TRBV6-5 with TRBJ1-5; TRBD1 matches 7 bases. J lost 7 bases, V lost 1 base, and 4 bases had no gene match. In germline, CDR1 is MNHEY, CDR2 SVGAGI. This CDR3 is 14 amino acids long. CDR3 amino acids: CASSYWQGDQPQHF. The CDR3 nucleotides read TGTGCCAGCAGTTACTGGCAGGGGGACCAGCCCCAGCATTTT.

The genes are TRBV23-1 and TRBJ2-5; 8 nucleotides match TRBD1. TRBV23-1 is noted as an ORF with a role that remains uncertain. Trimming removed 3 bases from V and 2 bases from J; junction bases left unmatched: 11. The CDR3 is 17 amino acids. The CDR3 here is CASSHPDLGTGQETQYF. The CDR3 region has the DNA TGCGCCAGCAGTCACCCTGACCTAGGGACAGGACAAGAGACCCAGTACTTC.

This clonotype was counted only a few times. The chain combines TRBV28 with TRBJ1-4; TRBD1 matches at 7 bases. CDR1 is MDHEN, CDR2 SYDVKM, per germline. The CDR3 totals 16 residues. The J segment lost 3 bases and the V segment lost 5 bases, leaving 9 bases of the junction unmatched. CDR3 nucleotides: TGTGCCAGCAGTCCCCTATCCGGGACAGCTAATGAAAAACTGTTTTTT. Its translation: CASSPLSGTANEKLFF. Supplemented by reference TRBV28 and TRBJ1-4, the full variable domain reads DVKVTQSSRYLVKRTGEKVFLECVQDMDHENMFWYRQDPGLGLRLIYFSYDVKMKEKGDIPEGYSVSREKKERFSLILESASTNQTSMYLCASSPLSGTANEKLFFGSGTQLSVL.

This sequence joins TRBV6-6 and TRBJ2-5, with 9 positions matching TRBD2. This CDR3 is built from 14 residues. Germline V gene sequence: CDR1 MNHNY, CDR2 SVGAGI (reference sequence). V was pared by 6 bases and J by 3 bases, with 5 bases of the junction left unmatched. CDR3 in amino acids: CASREGLAEETQYF. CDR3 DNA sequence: TGTGCCAGCAGGGAGGGACTAGCTGAAGAGACCCAGTACTTC.

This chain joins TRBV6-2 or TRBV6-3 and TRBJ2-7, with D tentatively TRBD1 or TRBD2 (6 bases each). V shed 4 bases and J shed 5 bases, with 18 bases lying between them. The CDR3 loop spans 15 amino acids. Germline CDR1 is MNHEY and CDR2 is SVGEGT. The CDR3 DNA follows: TGTGCCAGCAGTTCCACTACTTACAGGGAGGACGAGCAGTACGTC. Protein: CASSSTTYREDEQYV.

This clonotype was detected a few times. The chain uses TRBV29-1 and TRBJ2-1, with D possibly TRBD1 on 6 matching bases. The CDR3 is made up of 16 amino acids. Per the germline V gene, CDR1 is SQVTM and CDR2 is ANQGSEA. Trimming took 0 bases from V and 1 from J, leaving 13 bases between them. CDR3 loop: CSVEDPYRASYNEQFF. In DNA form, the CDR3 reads TGCAGCGTTGAAGATCCCTACAGGGCTTCCTACAATGAGCAGTTCTTC.

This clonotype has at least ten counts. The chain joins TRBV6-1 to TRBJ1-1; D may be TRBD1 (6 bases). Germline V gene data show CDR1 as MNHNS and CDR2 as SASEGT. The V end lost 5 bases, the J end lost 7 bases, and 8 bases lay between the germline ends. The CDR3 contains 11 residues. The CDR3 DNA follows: TGTGCCAGCAGTAAGGGGGATGAAGCTTTCTTT. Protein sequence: CASSKGDEAFF.

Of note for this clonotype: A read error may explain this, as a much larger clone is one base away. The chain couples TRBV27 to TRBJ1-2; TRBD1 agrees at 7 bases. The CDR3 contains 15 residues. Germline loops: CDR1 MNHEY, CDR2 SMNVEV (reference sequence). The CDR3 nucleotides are TGTGCCAGCAACCCCGTAGGACAGGTTAACTATGACTACACCTTC. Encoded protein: CASNPVGQVNYDYTF.